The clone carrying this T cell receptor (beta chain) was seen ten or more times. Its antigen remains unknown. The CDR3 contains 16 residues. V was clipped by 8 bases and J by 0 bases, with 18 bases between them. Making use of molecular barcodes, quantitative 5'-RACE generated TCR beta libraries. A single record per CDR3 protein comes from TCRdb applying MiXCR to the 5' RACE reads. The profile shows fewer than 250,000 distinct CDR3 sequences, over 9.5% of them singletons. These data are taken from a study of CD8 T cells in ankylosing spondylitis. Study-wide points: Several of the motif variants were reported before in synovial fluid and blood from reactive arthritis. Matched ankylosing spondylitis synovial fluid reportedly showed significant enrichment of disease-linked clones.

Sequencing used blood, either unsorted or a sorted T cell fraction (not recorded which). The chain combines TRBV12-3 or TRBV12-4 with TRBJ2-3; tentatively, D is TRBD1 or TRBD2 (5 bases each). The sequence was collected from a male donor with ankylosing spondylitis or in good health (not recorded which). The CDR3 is CASEPFGAGSTDTQYF. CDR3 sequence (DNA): TGTGCCAGCGAACCCTTCGGGGCAGGGAGCACAGATACGCAGTATTTT.